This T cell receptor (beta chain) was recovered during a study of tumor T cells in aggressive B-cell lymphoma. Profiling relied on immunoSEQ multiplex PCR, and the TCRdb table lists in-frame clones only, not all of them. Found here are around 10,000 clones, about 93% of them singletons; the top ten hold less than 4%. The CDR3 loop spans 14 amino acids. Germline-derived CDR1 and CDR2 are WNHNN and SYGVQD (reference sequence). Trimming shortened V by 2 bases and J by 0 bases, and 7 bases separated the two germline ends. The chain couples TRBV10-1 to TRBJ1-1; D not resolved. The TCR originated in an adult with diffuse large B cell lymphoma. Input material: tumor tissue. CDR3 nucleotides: TGCGCCAGCAGTGAGGAGCCTGTGAACACTGAAGCTTTCTTT. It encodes CASSEEPVNTEAFF.